This TCR beta chain is from a study of a mutant IDH1 vaccine in newly diagnosed glioma. Study-wide context: Eight vaccine doses were administered to patients at weeks 1, 3, 5, 7, 11, 15, 19 and 23.

The trim removed 5 bases at V and 3 bases at J, leaving 5 bases unmatched. The CDR3 loop spans 14 amino acids. Per germline, CDR1 MNHEY and CDR2 SMNVEV (reference sequence). Time point: week 23, last vaccination. A 20-mer mutant IDH1 peptide at 300 ug was injected subcutaneously with topical imiquimod. Clones were sequenced by immunoSEQ multiplex PCR, and TCRdb holds only the in-frame ones, with some missing. The sample carries 40,000 or so clones, about three quarters recorded once. Worth noting for this clone: The antigen is unknown.

The V gene is TRBV27, the J gene TRBJ2-7; the match to TRBD1 covers 9 bases. This material consisted of PBMCs, taken from a glioma patient whose treatment included an IDH1 peptide vaccine. The sequence derives from a man in his forties or fifties with glioma. The CDR3 DNA is TGTGCCAGCAGTGGACAGGGGAAAAGCTACGAGCAGTACTTC. Amino acid sequence: CASSGQGKSYEQYF.